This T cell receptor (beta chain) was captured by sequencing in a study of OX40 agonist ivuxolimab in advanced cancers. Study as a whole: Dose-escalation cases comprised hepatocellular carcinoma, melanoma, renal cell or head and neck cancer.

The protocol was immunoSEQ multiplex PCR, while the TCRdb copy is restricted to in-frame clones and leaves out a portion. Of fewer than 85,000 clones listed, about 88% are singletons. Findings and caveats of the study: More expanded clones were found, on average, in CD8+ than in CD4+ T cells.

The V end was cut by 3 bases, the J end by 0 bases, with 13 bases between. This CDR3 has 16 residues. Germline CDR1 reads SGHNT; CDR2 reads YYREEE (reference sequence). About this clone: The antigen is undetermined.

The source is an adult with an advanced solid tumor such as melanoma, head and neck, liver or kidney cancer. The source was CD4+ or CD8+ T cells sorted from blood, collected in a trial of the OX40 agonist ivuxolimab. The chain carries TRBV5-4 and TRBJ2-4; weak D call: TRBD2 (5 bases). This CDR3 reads CASSSSGTLAKNIQYF. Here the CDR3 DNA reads TGTGCCAGCAGCTCGTCGGGAACTCTAGCCAAAAACATTCAGTACTTC.